Each of the 7 T cell receptor beta chains below was sequenced from the same sample in a study of blood T cell repertoires in COVID-19. Libraries were prepared by immunoSEQ multiplex PCR; TCRdb keeps only in-frame clonotypes and omits some of them. Seen here are 100,000 to 150,000 clones, over 60% observed once, and the top ten hold approximately 35%. The specimen sequenced was peripheral blood. The receptors shown here come from a man aged 40-49 years with active or convalescent COVID-19.

The CDR3 DNA is TGTGCCGGAAAGAGTCGGGATCAGCCCCAGCATTTT. Protein: CAGKSRDQPQHF. The chain recombines TRBV28 with TRBJ1-5; no clear D gene. The V end was cut by 11 bases, the J end by 5 bases, with 13 bases between. CDR1 is MDHEN and CDR2 is SYDVKM in the germline V gene. This CDR3 comprises 12 residues.

The chain combines TRBV4-3 with TRBJ2-5; possibly TRBD2 for D (6 bases). CDR1 and CDR2 (germline): LGHNA, YSLEER. V was pared by 0 bases and J by 4 bases, with 12 bases between. This CDR3 contains 15 residues. CDR3 protein: CASSQEGASAETQYF. The CDR3 nucleotides are TGCGCCAGCAGCCAAGAGGGCGCTAGCGCAGAGACCCAGTACTTC.

The rearrangement joins TRBV2 to TRBJ1-2; D is perhaps TRBD1 (5 bases). V shed 5 bases and J shed 8 bases, with 21 bases lying between them. The CDR3 loop spans 15 amino acids. Germline CDR1 and CDR2: SNHLY and FYNNEI. The CDR3 DNA is TGTGCCAGCAGTATGGCCCTGGGAGGGGCCTCCGGCTACACCTTC. Amino acid sequence: CASSMALGGASGYTF.

The rearrangement joins TRBV19 to TRBJ1-2; tentatively, D is TRBD1 (5 bases). Germline loops: CDR1 LNHDA, CDR2 SQIVND (reference sequence). The CDR3 is 13 amino acids. Deletions cut 7 bases from V and 5 bases from J, with 14 bases between. The CDR3, as DNA: TGTGCCAGTAATACCCCGGACACTTATGGCTACACCTTC. Encoded protein: CASNTPDTYGYTF.

The rearrangement joins TRBV7-3 to TRBJ2-1; TRBD2 matches 8 bases. The germline gives CDR1 SGHTA, CDR2 FQGTGA. The ends lost 2 bases at V and 3 bases at J; junction bases unmatched: 0. The CDR3 runs 14 residues. CDR3 DNA sequence: TGTGCCAGCAGCTTACTAGCGGGCTACAATGAGCAGTTCTTC. Translation: CASSLLAGYNEQFF.

The CDR3 spells CASSLRTDRAIYF. In DNA form, the CDR3 reads TGTGCCAGCAGCCTTAGGACAGATCGGGCCATATATTTT. The chain has TRBV7-8 and TRBJ1-3, with D possibly being TRBD1 (6 bases). This CDR3 comprises 13 residues. Trimming shortened V by 5 bases and J by 11 bases, and 16 bases separated the two germline ends. The germline V gene has CDR1 SGHVS and CDR2 FQNEAQ.

V usage is TRBV7-2 and J usage is TRBJ1-3; D not resolved. Germline V gene sequence: CDR1 SGHTA, CDR2 FQGNSA. CDR3 size: 12 residues. The V end lost 2 bases, the J end lost 5 bases, and 4 bases lay between the germline ends. For the CDR3, the DNA is TGTGCCAGCAGCTTACTAAGAAACACCATATATTTT. This gives the protein CASSLLRNTIYF.